This TCR beta chain was recorded in a study of CD8 T cells in Susac syndrome. Background on the study: Among the Susac syndrome patients sequenced, over five had active disease and roughly 8 were in remission.

When the RNA was reverse transcribed, random hexamers were used with an input of roughly 0.45 to 1 ug. A single record per CDR3 protein comes from TCRdb applying MiXCR to the immunoSEQ multiplex PCR reads. The sample records about 180,000 distinct CDR3 sequences, around 94% being singletons. About this clonotype: The antigen remains undetermined.

Patients with Susac syndrome met diagnostic criteria that were recently defined for definite or probable disease. Negative magnetic isolation gave CD8+ and CD4+ cells; FACS enriched CD8+ TEMRA. Trimming took 6 bases from V and 2 from J, leaving 17 bases between them. The CDR3 is 15 residues long. Looked up from germline, CDR1 is SGHRS and CDR2 is YFSETQ. Study outcomes and limitations: The number of individuals included in the study's TCR sequencing and HLA analysis was acknowledged as relatively small.

Sequenced input: CD4+ T cells from PBMCs. The chain uses TRBV5-1 and TRBJ2-5, with D possibly matching TRBD2 (6 bases). The origin of this receptor is a human donor with Susac syndrome. The CDR3 nucleotides are TGCGCCAGCACCCCGGGGGTCGCCCCGCAAGAGACCCAGTACTTC. It specifies CASTPGVAPQETQYF.